Following are 14 T cell receptor beta chains from one sample sequenced in a study of vaccination and CD4 T cells after COVID-19. The treatment was: approximately 9-day PBMC culture with coronavirus spike peptide pools or control peptides (ViraFEST assay). Sequencing of the DNA from cultured CD4+ T cells was carried out with the Oncomine TCR Beta short-read assay. TCRdb re-called the PCR reads through MiXCR, storing one row per CDR3 protein. The sample holds about 14,000 distinct CDR3 sequences, around 53% seen once. These receptors' targets are unknown. Sequences were obtained from CD4+ T cells from blood, cultured in vitro. These receptors came from a human donor who had recovered from COVID-19.

This chain uses TRBV20-1 with TRBJ2-5, with D uncertain. The CDR3 covers 14 residues. Per germline, CDR1 DFQATT and CDR2 SNEGSKA (reference sequence). Trimming removed 0 bases from V and 1 base from J, with 9 bases in between. The CDR3 bases are TGCAGTGCTAGAGATCTACAGACCCAAGAGACCCAGTACTTC. Its translation: CSARDLQTQETQYF.

The J gene is TRBJ2-7, the V gene TRBV11-2; D uncertain. Germline-derived CDR1 and CDR2 are SGHAT and FQNNGV. V lost 1 base and J 4 bases, leaving 11 bases between the germline ends. This CDR3 contains 14 residues. The CDR3 coding sequence is TGTGCCAGCAGCTTAGGGGTCGGAAAGTACGAGCAGTACTTC. As protein: CASSLGVGKYEQYF.

J is TRBJ1-1 and V is TRBV10-1, with 7 bases that match TRBD1. The trim removed 2 bases at V and 3 bases at J, leaving 0 bases unmatched. CDR1 and CDR2 from the germline V gene are WNHNN and SYGVQD (reference sequence). CDR3 length: 13 residues. In nucleotides, the CDR3 is TGCGCCAGCAGTGAGGGACAGGACACTGAAGCTTTCTTT. Its translation: CASSEGQDTEAFF.

The chain employs TRBV7-2 and TRBJ2-1; no clear D gene. Per germline, CDR1 SGHTA and CDR2 FQGNSA. Trimming removed 1 base from V and 3 bases from J, with 13 bases in between. This CDR3 spans 16 amino acids. The chain's CDR3 is CASSLDFGMSYNEQFF. As DNA, the CDR3 is TGTGCCAGCAGCTTAGATTTTGGTATGAGCTACAATGAGCAGTTCTTC.

The genes are TRBV19 and TRBJ2-3; 7 bases align to TRBD2. Germline V gene lookup returns CDR1 LNHDA and CDR2 SQIVND (reference sequence). The V and J ends lost 3 bases and 0 bases, in that order; junction bases with no gene match: 15. The CDR3 is made up of 19 amino acids. The chain's CDR3 is CASSIKWRGKGPSTDTQYF. The CDR3 DNA reads TGTGCCAGTAGTATCAAATGGCGGGGGAAAGGACCTAGCACAGATACGCAGTATTTT.

The J gene is TRBJ1-2, the V gene TRBV20-1; no firm D call. Germline CDR1 and CDR2: DFQATT and SNEGSKA (reference sequence). This CDR3 contains 10 residues. V shed 3 bases and J shed 14 bases, with 13 bases lying between them. CDR3 residues: CSASLEAYTF. DNA for the CDR3: TGCAGTGCTAGCCTAGAAGCGTATACCTTC.

This chain connects TRBV5-1 to TRBJ1-5; D remains unclear. V lost 2 bases, J lost 5 bases, and 11 bases lay in between. The germline V gene has CDR1 SGHRS and CDR2 YFSETQ. CDR3 size: 14 residues. In DNA, the CDR3 is TGCGCCAGCAGCTTAGGGCAGGCCGATCAGCCCCAGCATTTT. Its protein product is CASSLGQADQPQHF.

The chain uses TRBV7-3 and TRBJ2-1, with TRBD1 as a possible D gene (5 bases). Trimming removed 1 base at V and 2 bases at J, with 9 bases between. The germline V gene encodes CDR1 SGHTA and CDR2 FQGTGA. CDR3 length equals 15 residues. The CDR3 DNA sequence: TGTGCCAGCAGCTTAAGCAGGGTTGCCTACAATGAGCAGTTCTTC. It translates to CASSLSRVAYNEQFF.

A few counts support this clonotype. The gene calls are TRBV10-3 and TRBJ2-5; 8 positions agree with TRBD2. CDR1 and CDR2 (germline): ENHRY, SYGVKD. With V trimmed by 0 bases and J by 5 bases, 5 bases remained unmatched. The CDR3 is made up of 15 amino acids. In nucleotides, the CDR3 is TGTGCCATCAGTGAGTCGAGCGGGAGAGGCGAGACCCAGTACTTC. Translating it yields CAISESSGRGETQYF.

This clonotype was seen a handful of times. J is TRBJ2-7 and V is TRBV6-7; 8 bases are shared with TRBD1. TRBV6-7 is reported as an ORF; its role is uncertain. The CDR3 totals 16 residues. V dropped 6 bases and J dropped 4; count of bases not matched to a gene: 14. The CDR3 spells CASSQADQGASYEQYF. Written as DNA, the CDR3 is TGTGCCAGCAGCCAAGCCGATCAGGGGGCCTCATACGAGCAGTACTTC.

This clonotype turned up a few times. This rearrangement joins TRBV2 to TRBJ2-5; maybe TRBD2 (5 bases). Germline V gene lookup returns CDR1 SNHLY and CDR2 FYNNEI. V dropped 8 bases and J dropped 5 bases, with 12 bases sitting between them. The length of the CDR3 is 12 residues. The CDR3 DNA reads as TGTGCCAGCGCGGGCGAGTCGGAGACCCAGTACTTC. Its protein is CASAGESETQYF.

This clonotype was seen only a few times. This chain uses TRBV30 with TRBJ1-5; TRBD1 is a possible D gene (5 bases). The CDR3 has 13 amino acids. The germline gives CDR1 GTSNPN, CDR2 SVGIG (reference sequence). The V end was cut by 2 bases, the J end by 2 bases, with 7 bases between. The DNA of the CDR3 is TGTGCCTGGAGTACGACAGGCAATCAGCCCCAGCATTTT. It yields the protein CAWSTTGNQPQHF.

The table lists this clonotype with a few counts. The chain has TRBV19 and TRBJ1-5, with D possibly matching TRBD1 (6 bases). The V end lost 6 bases, the J end lost 4 bases, and 10 bases lay between the germline ends. CDR3 size: 13 residues. From germline, CDR1 is LNHDA and CDR2 SQIVND (reference sequence). CDR3 sequence: CASRRTANQPQHF. The CDR3 nucleotides read TGTGCCAGTAGGCGGACAGCGAATCAGCCCCAGCATTTT.

This clonotype appeared a few times. The V and J genes are TRBV7-2 and TRBJ2-3; D may be TRBD1 (5 bases). V lost 0 bases and J 2 bases, leaving 6 bases between the germline ends. This CDR3 has 14 residues. CDR1 and CDR2 (germline): SGHTA, FQGNSA. The CDR3: CASSLAGPTDTQYF. The CDR3 nucleotides read TGTGCCAGCAGCTTAGCGGGGCCCACAGATACGCAGTATTTT. The variable domain in full, with the rest retrieved from reference TRBV7-2 and TRBJ2-3, is GAGVSQSPSNKVTEKGKDVELRCDPISGHTALYWYRQSLGQGLEFLIYFQGNSAPDKSGLPSDRFSAERTGGSVSTLTIQRTQQEDSAVYLCASSLAGPTDTQYFGPGTRLTVL.